This entry lists 21 T cell receptor beta chains sequenced from one sample in a study of post-analysis software for immune sequencing data. Their recognized antigens are unknown. Unique molecular identifiers were present in the TCR beta cDNA libraries. TCRdb analysed the PCR reads with MiXCR anew, one entry per CDR3 protein. The sample has under 650,000 distinct CDR3 sequences; around 47% are singletons. Study conclusions and caveats: Compared with controls, patients had more of roughly 5 TRBV segments, including TRBV5-6, TRBV5-1 and TRBV20-1.

Source material: blood. These receptors were collected from a girl aged 5 to 17 with multiple sclerosis.

V gene TRBV12-3 or TRBV12-4 combines with J gene TRBJ1-1; weak D call: TRBD1 (6 bases). The V gene lost 5 bases and the J gene lost 5 bases, with 21 bases spanning the gap. CDR3 length equals 16 residues. As DNA, the CDR3 is TGTGCCAGCAGTCCAAGGGGGGGCGCAGCGGGTACTGAAGCTTTCTTT. Translation gives CASSPRGGAAGTEAFF.

Comment on this clonotype: Its ends do not fully match the called genes, so a read error is possible. V usage is TRBV12-3 or TRBV12-4 and J usage is TRBJ2-7; 11 bases agree with TRBD2. This CDR3 region has 16 residues. CDR3 nucleotides: TGTGCCGGCAGTCCTAAACTAGCGGGAGCGTATTACGAGCAGTACTTC. This codes for CAGSPKLAGAYYEQYF.

The V and J genes are TRBV12-3 or TRBV12-4 and TRBJ1-2; TRBD1 matches at 7 bases. CDR3 length: 14 residues. The trim removed 6 bases at V and 7 bases at J, leaving 11 bases unmatched. In nucleotides, the CDR3 is TGTGCCAGCAGCGGCCCCGGGACAGCAGGTGGCTACACCTTC. It codes for CASSGPGTAGGYTF.

This clonotype was detected once. This chain joins TRBV24-1 and TRBJ1-2; D remains unclear. Looked up from germline, CDR1 is KGHDR and CDR2 is SFDVKD. V gave up 4 bases and J gave up 2 bases, with 10 bases separating them. CDR3 length: 14 amino acids. CDR3 coding DNA: TGTGCCACCAGTGAGTCCGGAGGAAACTATGGCTACACCTTC. Protein product: CATSESGGNYGYTF.

Only a few counts were recorded for this clonotype. The rearrangement links TRBV5-1 to TRBJ2-4, with D tentatively TRBD1 (5 bases). The germline V and J ends were trimmed by 4 bases and 0 bases, with 14 bases remaining between them. Germline V gene data show CDR1 as SGHRS and CDR2 as YFSETQ. The CDR3 has 16 residues. The DNA of the CDR3 is TGCGCCAGCAGCACCAGTCTCAGGGTAGCCAAAAACATTCAGTACTTC. This codes for CASSTSLRVAKNIQYF.

The chain employs TRBV12-3 or TRBV12-4 and TRBJ1-2; 10 bases line up with TRBD1. V was clipped by 7 bases and J by 4 bases; unmatched bases: 6. This CDR3 contains 14 residues. The CDR3 bases are TGTGCCAGCACCGGGACAGGGGTTACCTATGGCTACACCTTC. This sequence encodes CASTGTGVTYGYTF.

The chain links TRBV20-1 to TRBJ2-7; a possible D gene is TRBD2 (5 bases). The CDR3 consists of 13 residues. V was shortened by 8 bases and J by 0 bases, with 14 bases between the two germline ends. Per germline, CDR1 DFQATT and CDR2 SNEGSKA (reference sequence). The CDR3 DNA is TGCAGTCCCCGGTTGGGGAGCTCCTACGAGCAGTACTTC. Amino acids: CSPRLGSSYEQYF.

This clonotype was observed a few times. The chain couples TRBV12-3 or TRBV12-4 to TRBJ2-4; D uncertain. Judging by the DNA end, TRBJ2-7 fits better; the J call may be wrong. The CDR3 has 11 residues. This CDR3 reads CASSLGCEQYF. The DNA of the CDR3 is TGTGCCAGCAGTTTGGGCTGCGAGCAGTACTTC.

This chain links TRBV25-1 with TRBJ1-2; 7 bases are shared with TRBD1. Trimming removed 1 base from V and 2 bases from J; junction bases left unmatched: 7. This CDR3 is built from 16 residues. CDR1 MGHDK and CDR2 SYGVNS come from the germline V gene. DNA for the CDR3: TGTGCCAGCAGTGAATTAGCAGGGGGACACAACTATGGCTACACCTTC. Protein: CASSELAGGHNYGYTF.

The V and J genes are TRBV20-1 and TRBJ2-6; weak D call: TRBD1 (6 bases). The germline V gene encodes CDR1 DFQATT and CDR2 SNEGSKA (reference sequence). The length of the CDR3 is 17 residues. V lost 6 bases and J 0 bases, leaving 18 bases between the germline ends. The CDR3 here is CSAKRRDTYSGANVLTF. The CDR3 bases are TGCAGTGCCAAACGCCGGGACACCTACTCTGGGGCCAACGTCCTGACTTTC.

The chain is built from TRBV29-1 and TRBJ2-3, with D unresolved. Germline lookup yields CDR1 SQVTM and CDR2 ANQGSEA. This CDR3 spans 11 amino acids. CDR3 nucleotide sequence: TGCAGTTCCGAAATCACAGATACGCAGTATTTT. Protein product: CSSEITDTQYF.

The chain is built from TRBV7-9 and TRBJ2-2; 9 bases fit TRBD2. This CDR3 is 14 amino acids long. Germline CDR1 and CDR2: SEHNR and FQNEAQ (reference sequence). The ends lost 7 bases at V and 6 bases at J; junction bases unmatched: 6. CDR3 DNA: TGTGCCAGCACCCCTCGCGGGAGGGCCGGGGAGCTGTTTTTT. Amino acid sequence: CASTPRGRAGELFF.

The chain links TRBV5-1 to TRBJ1-2; D might be TRBD1 (6 bases). V gave up 0 bases and J gave up 3 bases, with 12 bases separating them. Germline assignment: CDR1 SGHRS and CDR2 YFSETQ. This CDR3 has 15 amino acids. The CDR3 loop is CASSLVARGDYGYTF. The CDR3 nucleotides are TGCGCCAGCAGCTTGGTGGCCAGGGGAGACTATGGCTACACCTTC.

The sample holds a few counts of this clonotype. The V call is TRBV27, the J call TRBJ1-5; D gene ambiguous. Per the germline V gene, CDR1 is MNHEY and CDR2 is SMNVEV (reference sequence). The CDR3 loop spans 15 amino acids. V lost 3 bases and J 1 base, leaving 10 bases between the germline ends. The CDR3 reads CASSLLATSNQPQHF. As DNA, the CDR3 is TGTGCCAGCAGTTTGTTAGCGACGAGCAATCAGCCCCAGCATTTT.

This clonotype was seen a handful of times. V gene TRBV29-1 combines with J gene TRBJ1-2; D ambiguous. Between the trimmed V and J ends, which lost 3 bases and 7 bases, there was a span of 18 bases. Germline assignment: CDR1 SQVTM and CDR2 ANQGSEA. The CDR3 extends over 14 amino acids. The CDR3 here is CSVDDTQPGGGYTF. CDR3 nucleotides: TGCAGCGTTGACGATACCCAGCCAGGTGGTGGCTACACCTTC.

This clonotype was detected ten times or more. The genes are TRBV29-1 and TRBJ2-5; 8 bases are a match to TRBD1. With 7 bases clipped from V and 2 bases from J, the junction kept 6 bases outside the gene matches. The CDR3 runs 13 residues. Germline V CDR1 and CDR2: SQVTM, ANQGSEA. The CDR3 spells CSAARQGQETQYF. CDR3 nucleotide sequence: TGCAGCGCCGCTCGACAGGGGCAAGAGACCCAGTACTTC.

This clonotype has a handful of counts. Since the CDR3 does not end with the conserved phenylalanine or tryptophan, this likely comes from a read error. The genes are TRBV5-1 and TRBJ2-3; 11 nucleotides line up with TRBD1. V shed 4 bases and J 4 bases; nucleotides not matched to a gene: 5. The germline gives CDR1 SGHRS, CDR2 YFSETQ. CDR3 size: 15 residues. Here the CDR3 reads CASSIGQGAADTQYC. The DNA of the CDR3 is TGCGCCAGCAGCATAGGACAGGGGGCAGCAGATACGCAGTATTGT.

A few counts support this clonotype. The chain recombines TRBV5-1 with TRBJ1-4; possibly TRBD1 for D (5 bases). The V end lost 2 bases, the J end lost 3 bases, and 14 bases lay between the germline ends. CDR1 is SGHRS and CDR2 is YFSETQ in the germline V gene. This CDR3 is built from 16 residues. The CDR3, as DNA: TGCGCCAGCAGCTTATCGGGTTCGGGGGCTAATGAAAAACTGTTTTTT. Translated, it gives CASSLSGSGANEKLFF.

The V and J genes are TRBV6-6 and TRBJ1-1; D might be TRBD1 (5 bases). CDR1 and CDR2 from the germline V gene are MNHNY and SVGAGI (reference sequence). V shed 7 bases and J shed 2 bases, with 11 bases lying between them. This CDR3 has 13 amino acids. As DNA, the CDR3 is TGTGCCAGCACAGTGGGGGGAAACACTGAAGCTTTCTTT. It yields the protein CASTVGGNTEAFF.

There are a few counts of this clonotype. V is TRBV7-2 and J is TRBJ2-1; TRBD1 is a possible D gene (6 bases). CDR1 and CDR2 (germline): SGHTA, FQGNSA. The CDR3 has 15 residues. V was shortened by 5 bases and J by 7 bases, with 18 bases between the two germline ends. The CDR3 is CASSPRQDPWNEQFF. DNA for the CDR3: TGTGCCAGCAGCCCGCGACAGGATCCCTGGAATGAGCAGTTCTTC.

This clonotype has more than one count but fewer than ten. V is TRBV5-1 and J is TRBJ2-1, with 8 bases identical to TRBD2. The CDR3 runs 16 residues. V gave up 2 bases and J gave up 5 bases; unmatched junction bases: 9. Germline V gene sequence: CDR1 SGHRS, CDR2 YFSETQ. The CDR3 protein is CASSLEAGAVNNEQFF. The CDR3 nucleotides read TGCGCCAGCAGCTTAGAAGCGGGAGCCGTGAACAATGAGCAGTTCTTC.